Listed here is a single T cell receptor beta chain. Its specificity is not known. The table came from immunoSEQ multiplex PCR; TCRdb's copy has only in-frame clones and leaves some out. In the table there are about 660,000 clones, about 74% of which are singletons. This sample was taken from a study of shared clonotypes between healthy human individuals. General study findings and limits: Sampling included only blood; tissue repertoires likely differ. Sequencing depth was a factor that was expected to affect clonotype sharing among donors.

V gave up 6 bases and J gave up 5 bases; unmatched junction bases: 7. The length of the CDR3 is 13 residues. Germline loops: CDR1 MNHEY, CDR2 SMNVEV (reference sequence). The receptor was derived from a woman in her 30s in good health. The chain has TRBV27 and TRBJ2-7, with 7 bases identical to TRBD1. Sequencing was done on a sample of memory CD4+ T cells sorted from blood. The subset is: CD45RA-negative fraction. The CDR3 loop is CASSRQGGHEQYF. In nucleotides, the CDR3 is TGTGCCAGCAGCCGACAGGGTGGTCACGAGCAGTACTTC.